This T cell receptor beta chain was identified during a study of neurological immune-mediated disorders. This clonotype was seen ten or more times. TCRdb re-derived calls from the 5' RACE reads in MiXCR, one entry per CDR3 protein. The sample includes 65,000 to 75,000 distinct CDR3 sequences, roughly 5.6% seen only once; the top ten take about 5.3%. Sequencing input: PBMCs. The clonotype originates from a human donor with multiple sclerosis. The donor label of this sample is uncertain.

The chain's CDR3 is CASSSRAQQQNTEAFF. For the CDR3, the DNA is TGTGCCAGCAGTTCTAGGGCCCAACAGCAGAACACTGAAGCTTTCTTT. The rearrangement joins TRBV6-6 to TRBJ1-1, with D unclear. Germline assignment: CDR1 MNHNY and CDR2 SVGAGI (reference sequence). V lost 4 bases to trimming and J lost 1 base, with 16 bases between them. The CDR3 spans 16 residues.